This entry lists 18 T cell receptor beta chains sequenced from one sample in a study of cytomegalovirus exposure and HLA in healthy donors. PCR involved 60 Vbeta and 13 Jbeta primers. Method: immunoSEQ multiplex PCR; TCRdb's copy keeps in-frame clones and lacks some. The sample carries a few hundred thousand clones, roughly four fifths recorded once. The source material was PBMCs. These receptors were collected from a girl aged 10 to 17 in good health and CMV-seronegative.

In nucleotides, the CDR3 is TGTGCCACCAGCAGAACTCCTCATCAAAACACCGGGGAGCTGTTTTTT. It translates to CATSRTPHQNTGELFF. This sequence joins TRBV15 and TRBJ2-2; D is unresolved. The CDR3 consists of 16 residues. Germline V lookup: CDR1 LNHNV, CDR2 YYDKDF (reference sequence). V was trimmed by 2 bases and J by 2 bases, leaving 12 bases between them.

The V gene is TRBV18, the J gene TRBJ2-3; 8 bases line up with TRBD1. Germline V gene sequence: CDR1 KGHSH, CDR2 LQKENI. Unmatched junction bases numbered 8, after V lost 5 bases and J lost 7 bases. This CDR3 spans 14 amino acids. CDR3 amino acids: CASSSRQGKNTQYF. The CDR3 nucleotides read TGTGCCAGCTCAAGCCGACAGGGGAAAAATACGCAGTATTTT. Full variable domain (remainder filled in from reference TRBV18 and TRBJ2-3): NAGVMQNPRHLVRRRGQEARLRCSPMKGHSHVYWYRQLPEEGLKFMVYLQKENIIDESGMPKERFSAEFPKEGPSILRIQQVVRGDSAAYFCASSSRQGKNTQYFGPGTRLTVL.

The chain employs TRBV7-9 and TRBJ2-6; D perhaps matches TRBD1 (6 bases). This CDR3 is built from 18 residues. Germline CDR1 reads SEHNR; CDR2 reads FQNEAQ (reference sequence). V lost 5 bases to trimming and J lost 5 bases, with 22 bases between them. CDR3 in amino acids: CASSLDRTGVLRANVLTF. In nucleotides, the CDR3 is TGTGCCAGCAGCCTAGACAGGACGGGTGTCTTGCGGGCCAACGTCCTGACTTTC.

This chain links TRBV28 with TRBJ1-1; TRBD1 matches at 10 bases. J was trimmed by 3 bases and V by 6 bases; bases with no gene match: 10. The CDR3 totals 16 residues. The germline V gene encodes CDR1 MDHEN and CDR2 SYDVKM. CDR3 residues: CASRKIDRGLYTEAFF. The CDR3 DNA reads TGTGCCAGCAGGAAGATCGACAGGGGGCTGTACACTGAAGCTTTCTTT.

The chain is built from TRBV19 and TRBJ2-3; TRBD1 aligns across 9 bases. The J segment lost 2 bases and the V segment lost 6 bases, leaving 6 bases of the junction unmatched. The CDR3 length is 15 residues. The germline CDR1 and CDR2 sequences are LNHDA and SQIVND (reference sequence). The CDR3 loop reads CASRGRDRATDTQYF. The CDR3 DNA sequence: TGTGCCAGTAGAGGGAGGGACAGGGCCACAGATACGCAGTATTTT.

The chain recombines TRBV9 with TRBJ1-2; 7 positions agree with TRBD1. This CDR3 region has 15 residues. Germline V gene sequence: CDR1 SGDLS, CDR2 YYNGEE. V gave up 4 bases and J gave up 5 bases; unmatched junction bases: 11. CDR3 region: CASSRGDRNYYGYTF. The CDR3 DNA is TGTGCCAGCAGCAGAGGGGACAGAAACTATTATGGCTACACCTTC. Full variable domain (remainder filled in from reference TRBV9 and TRBJ1-2): DSGVTQTPKHLITATGQRVTLRCSPRSGDLSVYWYQQSLDQGLQFLIQYYNGEERAKGNILERFSAQQFPDLHSELNLSSLELGDSALYFCASSRGDRNYYGYTFGSGTRLTVV.

This sequence joins TRBV7-8 and TRBJ2-7; TRBD2 agrees at 12 bases. CDR3 length equals 17 residues. CDR1 is SGHVS, CDR2 FQNEAQ, per germline. Unmatched junction bases numbered 11, after V lost 7 bases and J lost 1 base. Here the CDR3 reads CASINVGLAGRSYEQYF. CDR3 nucleotide sequence: TGTGCCAGCATCAACGTCGGACTAGCGGGGCGATCCTACGAGCAGTACTTC. The full variable domain, in which reference TRBV7-8 and TRBJ2-7 provide the parts outside the CDR3, is GAGVSQSPRYKVAKRGQDVALRCDPISGHVSLFWYQQALGQGPEFLTYFQNEAQLDKSGLPSDRFFAERPEGSVSTLKIQRTQQEDSAVYLCASINVGLAGRSYEQYFGPGTRLTVT.

The genes are TRBV30 and TRBJ2-5; D is perhaps TRBD2 (7 bases). Trimming shortened V by 2 bases and J by 1 base, and 14 bases separated the two germline ends. The CDR3 totals 15 residues. CDR1 is GTSNPN, CDR2 SVGIG, per germline (reference sequence). CDR3: CAWSRGTKRQETQYF. For the CDR3, the DNA is TGTGCCTGGAGTAGGGGGACTAAGCGCCAAGAGACCCAGTACTTC.

The chain recombines TRBV28 with TRBJ1-6; TRBD1 matches at 8 bases. V was pared by 2 bases and J by 14 bases, with 14 bases of the junction left unmatched. The CDR3 loop spans 16 amino acids. Germline V gene sequence: CDR1 MDHEN, CDR2 SYDVKM. The CDR3 coding sequence is TGTGCCAGCAGTTTAGCTTTTACTCCGGGACAGGCGTCCCTCCACTTT. This translates into CASSLAFTPGQASLHF.

The V call is TRBV15, the J call TRBJ2-3, with 7 nucleotides matching TRBD1. Trimming took 5 bases from V and 10 from J; bases not matched to a gene: 15. The V gene's germline CDR1 is LNHNV and CDR2 YYDKDF (reference sequence). The CDR3 length is 15 residues. CDR3 in DNA: TGTGCCACCAGCTGGCGAACCTCAGACAGGGTCTCGCAGTATTTT. This translates into CATSWRTSDRVSQYF.

V is TRBV27 and J is TRBJ2-7; weak D call: TRBD2 (6 bases). The CDR3 covers 16 residues. V lost 2 bases and J lost 3, with 17 bases in between. Germline V gene sequence: CDR1 MNHEY, CDR2 SMNVEV (reference sequence). The CDR3 loop reads CASSLKSAGAGYEQYF. Here the CDR3 DNA reads TGTGCCAGCAGTTTAAAGTCGGCCGGAGCGGGCTACGAGCAGTACTTC.

The V gene is TRBV5-1, the J gene TRBJ1-2, with 9 bases identical to TRBD1. Germline CDR1 reads SGHRS; CDR2 reads YFSETQ. The CDR3 is made up of 16 amino acids. Trimming removed 0 bases from V and 1 base from J; junction bases left unmatched: 4. The CDR3 sequence is CASSLGQGGNNYGYTF. CDR3 DNA sequence: TGCGCCAGCAGCTTGGGACAGGGGGGAAATAACTATGGCTACACCTTC. Based on the CDR3 plus reference TRBV5-1 and TRBJ1-2, the full variable domain is KAGVTQTPRYLIKTRGQQVTLSCSPISGHRSVSWYQQTPGQGLQFLFEYFSETQRNKGNFPGRFSGRQFSNSRSEMNVSTLELGDSALYLCASSLGQGGNNYGYTFGSGTRLTVV.

The rearrangement joins TRBV6-6 to TRBJ2-3; perhaps TRBD2 as D (5 bases). In germline, CDR1 is MNHNY, CDR2 SVGAGI (reference sequence). The CDR3 consists of 15 residues. Trimming took 2 bases from V and 4 from J, leaving 13 bases between them. CDR3 DNA: TGTGCCAGCAGTTACGTTGGGGAGATCTCAGATACGCAGTATTTT. Translating it yields CASSYVGEISDTQYF.

This chain uses TRBV29-1 with TRBJ2-5; a weak D match, TRBD1 (6 bases). Between the trimmed V and J ends, which lost 3 bases and 5 bases, there was a span of 16 bases. The CDR3 extends over 14 amino acids. Germline V CDR1 and CDR2: SQVTM, ANQGSEA. In nucleotides, the CDR3 is TGCAGCGTTGACAGGGGAAAGGGTATGGAGACCCAGTACTTC. This encodes CSVDRGKGMETQYF.

This clone was counted between two and nine times. The J gene is TRBJ1-1, the V gene TRBV2; a weak D match, TRBD1 (6 bases). The CDR3 length is 13 residues. Germline V gene data show CDR1 as SNHLY and CDR2 as FYNNEI. Trimming stripped 5 bases from V and 3 bases from J, with 10 bases between. The DNA of the CDR3 is TGTGCCAGCAGTCCAGGGGTGGACACTGAAGCTTTCTTT. It is translated as CASSPGVDTEAFF.

The chain carries TRBV27 and TRBJ1-5, with D hard to call. The CDR3 contains 16 residues. Germline assignment: CDR1 MNHEY and CDR2 SMNVEV (reference sequence). The ends were cut back, 5 bases at V and 6 bases at J, with 20 bases in the middle. The CDR3 region has the DNA TGTGCCAGCAGTCCTGTGGGGTGGGAGAAGGGTCAGCCCCAGCATTTT. This codes for CASSPVGWEKGQPQHF.

This sequence joins TRBV2 and TRBJ2-7; D gene ambiguous. Germline assignment: CDR1 SNHLY and CDR2 FYNNEI. The CDR3 sequence is 11 residues long. Trimming left V 2 bases short and J 5 bases short, with 4 bases between. The CDR3, as DNA: TGTGCCAGCAGTGAAATCAACGAGCAGTACTTC. It translates to CASSEINEQYF.

The chain combines TRBV7-3 with TRBJ1-2; D uncertain. The CDR3 has 17 residues. V was pared by 4 bases and J by 3 bases, with 21 bases between. Germline-derived CDR1 and CDR2 are SGHTA and FQGTGA. The CDR3, as DNA: TGTGCCAGCAGCTCGGGGAGGGAGGATTGGAGGTACTATGGCTACACCTTC. Its translation is CASSSGREDWRYYGYTF.